The next 18 T cell receptor beta chains were all read from a single sample in a study of T-cell reconstitution after alpha-beta-depleted transplantation in children. Unique molecular identifiers were incorporated when the TCRbeta library was constructed. TCRdb called the PCR reads again in MiXCR, with one record for every CDR3 protein. This sample yields about a million distinct CDR3 sequences, of which around 30% are seen a single time; 25% to 35% belongs to the top ten. Material: PBMCs, mostly from graft donor cells, obtained 360 days after TCRalphabeta/CD19-depleted stem cell transplant. The receptor set was obtained from a boy younger than two who had a stem cell transplant for SCID, so the T cells may come from the graft donor.

This clonotype has only a few counts. This chain uses TRBV29-1 with TRBJ2-1; 9 bases map to TRBD1. V was pared by 5 bases and J by 4 bases, with 6 bases of the junction left unmatched. Germline assignment: CDR1 SQVTM and CDR2 ANQGSEA. The CDR3 covers 14 residues. Here the CDR3 reads CSVKIGTGYNEQFF. Written as DNA, the CDR3 is TGCAGCGTTAAAATCGGGACAGGGTACAATGAGCAGTTCTTC.

This clonotype was recorded at least ten times. This chain joins TRBV5-1 and TRBJ1-1; D not certain. Trimming stripped 0 bases from V and 1 base from J, with 7 bases between. The germline gives CDR1 SGHRS, CDR2 YFSETQ. This CDR3 has 14 amino acids. The CDR3 sequence: CASSLATGNTEAFF. The CDR3 DNA follows: TGCGCCAGCAGCTTGGCCACGGGGAACACTGAAGCTTTCTTT.

The rearrangement uses TRBV20-1 and TRBJ2-2; weak D call: TRBD1 (5 bases). This CDR3 contains 15 residues. Germline CDR1 is DFQATT and CDR2 is SNEGSKA (reference sequence). Trimming pared 6 bases from V and 7 bases from J, leaving 21 bases between. The CDR3 coding sequence is TGCAGTGCAGTGGCAGGGTGGATAAGGGACGGGGAGCTGTTTTTT. Its protein is CSAVAGWIRDGELFF.

This chain uses TRBV15 with TRBJ2-3, with D hard to call. V was shortened by 3 bases and J by 0 bases, with 7 bases between the two germline ends. From germline, CDR1 is LNHNV and CDR2 YYDKDF (reference sequence). The CDR3 has 14 amino acids. The CDR3 DNA reads as TGTGCCACCAGCAGGACGAGGAGCACAGATACGCAGTATTTT. Amino acid sequence: CATSRTRSTDTQYF.

This sequence joins TRBV7-9 and TRBJ1-3; 7 bases agree with TRBD1. CDR3 length: 18 residues. J lost 0 bases, V lost 3 bases, and 11 bases had no gene match. Looked up from germline, CDR1 is SEHNR and CDR2 is FQNEAQ (reference sequence). CDR3 sequence: CASSFITNRDSSGNTIYF. The DNA of the CDR3 is TGTGCCAGCAGCTTTATCACGAACCGGGACAGCTCTGGAAACACCATATATTTT.

The chain is built from TRBV7-8 and TRBJ2-5; the D gene is possibly TRBD2 (5 bases). Germline assignment: CDR1 SGHVS and CDR2 FQNEAQ. Trimming stripped 2 bases from V and 4 bases from J, with 17 bases between. The CDR3 is 16 amino acids. CDR3 in DNA: TGTGCCAGCAGCTTATCGGGGTTGTCGACCGGAGAGACCCAGTACTTC. Translation gives CASSLSGLSTGETQYF.

The chain uses TRBV5-1 and TRBJ2-5, with D tentatively TRBD1 or TRBD2 (5 bases each). This CDR3 spans 12 amino acids. CDR1 is SGHRS, CDR2 YFSETQ, per germline. Trimming stripped 2 bases from V and 5 bases from J, with 7 bases between. Here the CDR3 reads CASSFREETQYF. As DNA, the CDR3 is TGCGCCAGCAGCTTCAGGGAGGAGACCCAGTACTTC. The variable domain in full, with the rest retrieved from reference TRBV5-1 and TRBJ2-5, is KAGVTQTPRYLIKTRGQQVTLSCSPISGHRSVSWYQQTPGQGLQFLFEYFSETQRNKGNFPGRFSGRQFSNSRSEMNVSTLELGDSALYLCASSFREETQYFGPGTRLLVL.

This clonotype has just a few counts. This rearrangement joins TRBV7-8 to TRBJ2-2; D possibly uses TRBD1 or TRBD2 (5 bases each). The CDR3 length is 16 residues. The germline V gene has CDR1 SGHVS and CDR2 FQNEAQ. In DNA form, the CDR3 reads TGTGCGTGTGGGGCAGCCCCAGCGGCGAACACCGGGGAGCTGTTTTTT. Protein sequence: CACGAAPAANTGELFF.

The J gene is TRBJ2-7, the V gene TRBV20-1; tentative D call: TRBD1 (5 bases). Germline CDR1 DFQATT, CDR2 SNEGSKA (reference sequence). V lost 3 bases to trimming and J lost 2 bases, with 14 bases between them. CDR3 length: 14 amino acids. CDR3: CSASIRASPYEQYF. CDR3 bases: TGCAGTGCTAGTATCAGGGCCTCCCCCTACGAGCAGTACTTC.

Only a few counts were recorded for this clonotype. V usage is TRBV6-5 and J usage is TRBJ1-1; D call uncertain. CDR1 is MNHEY, CDR2 SVGAGI, per germline. This CDR3 is 16 amino acids long. The V and J ends lost 4 bases and 0 bases respectively, with 15 bases between them. The CDR3 DNA is TGTGCCAGCAGTTTCCGACACTCTTATTTGAACACTGAAGCTTTCTTT. Translated, it gives CASSFRHSYLNTEAFF.

This sequence joins TRBV20-1 and TRBJ1-1; maybe TRBD1 (6 bases). V lost 1 base to trimming and J lost 6 bases, with 9 bases between them. Germline CDR1 DFQATT, CDR2 SNEGSKA (reference sequence). CDR3 length: 12 amino acids. This chain's CDR3 is CSARGGAAEAFF. The CDR3 region has the DNA TGCAGTGCTAGAGGGGGGGCCGCTGAAGCTTTCTTT.

The genes are TRBV7-6 and TRBJ2-1, with unresolved D. The V end lost 5 bases, the J end lost 0 bases, and 14 bases lay between the germline ends. CDR1 is SGHVS, CDR2 FNYEAQ, per germline. The CDR3 runs to 16 residues. The CDR3 is CASSRWRRNSYNEQFF. The DNA for the CDR3 is TGTGCCAGCAGCCGATGGCGGAGAAACTCCTACAATGAGCAGTTCTTC.

The rearrangement links TRBV12-3 or TRBV12-4 to TRBJ1-1; D ambiguous. This CDR3 is 13 amino acids long. The germline V and J ends were trimmed by 3 bases and 1 base, with 6 bases remaining between them. The CDR3 DNA follows: TGTGCCAGCAGTTTTCCCTGGAACACTGAAGCTTTCTTT. Protein product: CASSFPWNTEAFF.

This clonotype was picked up a small number of times. The chain is built from TRBV11-2 and TRBJ2-1, with 10 bases fitting TRBD2. V shed 6 bases, J shed 10 bases, and the junction held 6 bases outside the gene matches. The CDR3 is made up of 13 amino acids. Germline lookup yields CDR1 SGHAT and CDR2 FQNNGV. This CDR3 reads CASSRGAGGEQFF. The DNA of the CDR3 is TGTGCCAGCAGTCGAGGAGCGGGGGGGGAGCAGTTCTTC.

The gene calls are TRBV12-3 or TRBV12-4 and TRBJ2-3, with 7 positions matching TRBD1. The trim removed 5 bases at V and 4 bases at J, leaving 9 bases unmatched. The CDR3 loop spans 15 amino acids. CDR3 loop: CASSQRQGNADTQYF. The CDR3 DNA reads as TGTGCCAGCAGTCAAAGACAGGGTAACGCAGATACGCAGTATTTT.

There are a few counts of this clonotype. This chain links TRBV12-3 or TRBV12-4 with TRBJ1-2; D gene unclear. V dropped 5 bases and J dropped 4 bases, with 11 bases sitting between them. The CDR3 is 13 residues long. The CDR3 coding sequence is TGTGCCAGCAGTCCGATAGTACCCTATGGCTACACCTTC. It is translated as CASSPIVPYGYTF.

This clonotype was recorded a few times. The chain has TRBV12-3 or TRBV12-4 and TRBJ2-5; D possibly corresponds to TRBD2 (7 bases). The CDR3 runs 15 residues. V was pared by 7 bases and J by 1 base, with 16 bases between. For the CDR3, the DNA is TGTGCCAGCACCTTAAAGGGGGGGGGCCAAGAGACCCAGTACTTC. It codes for CASTLKGGGQETQYF.

The gene calls are TRBV12-3 or TRBV12-4 and TRBJ2-7; D perhaps matches TRBD2 (5 bases). CDR3 length: 13 amino acids. Deletions cut 7 bases from V and 2 bases from J, with 12 bases between. The CDR3 coding sequence is TGTGCCAGCACCGTTCGAGGGACCTACGAGCAGTACTTC. As protein: CASTVRGTYEQYF.